One and the same sample provided the 21 T cell receptor beta chains below, sequenced in a study of blood T cell repertoires in COVID-19. TCRdb's copy holds only in-frame clones and misses some; the assay was immunoSEQ multiplex PCR. The data hold under 250,000 clones, with about 89% observed a single time. The sample taken for sequencing was peripheral blood. Receptor source: a woman aged 55-70 years who had recovered from COVID-19.

This sequence joins TRBV7-9 and TRBJ1-3; D uncertain. Germline V lookup: CDR1 SEHNR, CDR2 FQNEAQ (reference sequence). The CDR3 is 15 amino acids. The V end lost 2 bases, the J end lost 4 bases, and 12 bases lay between the germline ends. The CDR3 DNA is TGTGCCAGCAGCTTATACCCGGAGATAGGAAACACCATATATTTT. This translates into CASSLYPEIGNTIYF.

J is TRBJ2-1 and V is TRBV19; 7 bases match TRBD1. The V segment lost 7 bases and the J segment 3 bases; nucleotides outside the gene matches: 6. This CDR3 is built from 14 residues. Germline V gives CDR1 LNHDA, CDR2 SQIVND (reference sequence). The CDR3 region has the DNA TGTGCCAGTACCCCCGGACAGGTCTACAATGAGCAGTTCTTC. Translated, it gives CASTPGQVYNEQFF.

CDR3 nucleotide sequence: TGCGCCAGCAGCTTGAACAGTAGTCCATACAATGAGCAGTTCTTC. Protein: CASSLNSSPYNEQFF. This chain joins TRBV5-1 and TRBJ2-1; D remains unclear. CDR1 is SGHRS and CDR2 is YFSETQ in the germline V gene. V shed 1 base and J shed 4 bases, with 12 bases lying between them. CDR3 size: 15 residues.

The chain carries TRBV6-4 and TRBJ2-3; weak D call: TRBD1 (6 bases). Germline values: CDR1 MRHNA, CDR2 SNTAGT. This CDR3 spans 13 amino acids. The ends were cut back, 4 bases at V and 5 bases at J, with 10 bases in the middle. CDR3 residues: CASSGEGVDTQYF. CDR3 nucleotides: TGTGCCAGCAGTGGAGAGGGGGTAGATACGCAGTATTTT.

This clone was picked up one time. The J gene is TRBJ2-4, the V gene TRBV3-1 (or the pseudogene TRBV3-2), with no clear D. CDR1 and CDR2 from the germline V gene are LGHDT and YNNKEL (reference sequence). The CDR3 spans 16 residues. With 4 bases removed from V and 6 bases from J, the gap between germline ends came to 19 bases. The CDR3 protein is CASSLGNWASGNIQYF. CDR3 sequence (DNA): TGTGCCAGCAGCCTAGGCAACTGGGCTTCTGGAAACATTCAGTACTTC.

This chain connects TRBV7-9 to TRBJ1-1; tentative D call: TRBD1 (5 bases). Germline-derived CDR1 and CDR2 are SEHNR and FQNEAQ (reference sequence). The CDR3 contains 14 residues. V was clipped by 5 bases and J by 3 bases, with 13 bases between them. The CDR3 loop is CASSPPGVDTEAFF. The DNA for the CDR3 is TGTGCCAGCAGCCCCCCGGGGGTGGACACTGAAGCTTTCTTT.

The chain couples TRBV19 to TRBJ1-5; TRBD1 agrees at 7 bases. CDR1 and CDR2 (germline): LNHDA, SQIVND (reference sequence). The CDR3 covers 14 residues. V trimming: 5 bases; J trimming: 6 bases; junction bases outside the gene matches: 7. The CDR3 protein is CASSFSGGGQPQHF. CDR3 nucleotides: TGTGCCAGTAGTTTCTCAGGGGGAGGTCAGCCCCAGCATTTT.

The genes are TRBV28 and TRBJ1-2; 8 bases fit TRBD1. Trimming at V came to 5 bases and at J to 6 bases, leaving 5 bases not matched to a gene. CDR3 length equals 13 residues. The germline V gene has CDR1 MDHEN and CDR2 SYDVKM. The CDR3 sequence is CASSGGQGHGYTF. CDR3 DNA: TGTGCCAGCAGTGGCGGACAGGGCCATGGCTACACCTTC.

The V and J genes are TRBV9 and TRBJ2-7, with a possible D match to TRBD2 (6 bases). Germline-derived CDR1 and CDR2 are SGDLS and YYNGEE. CDR3 length equals 16 residues. The V gene lost 4 bases and the J gene lost 2 bases, with 19 bases spanning the gap. This chain's CDR3 is CASSPSPGAGAYEQYF. The CDR3 DNA follows: TGTGCCAGCAGCCCCTCCCCCGGAGCGGGCGCCTACGAGCAGTACTTC.

The V gene is TRBV2, the J gene TRBJ1-2; D is unclear. CDR1 SNHLY and CDR2 FYNNEI come from the germline V gene. V lost 7 bases to trimming and J lost 6 bases, with 18 bases between them. This CDR3 is 14 amino acids long. DNA of the CDR3: TGTGCCAGCATTAAGGAGAGGAGGGTCCATGGCTACACCTTC. Its protein is CASIKERRVHGYTF.

This clone was seen more than once but under ten times. The genes are TRBV4-2 and TRBJ1-1, with 11 bases aligning to TRBD1. Unmatched junction bases numbered 2, after V lost 3 bases and J lost 5 bases. CDR3 length: 14 residues. Germline V CDR1 and CDR2: LGHNA, YNFKEQ. DNA of the CDR3: TGTGCCAGCAGCCAGGACAGGGGGCAGACTGAAGCTTTCTTT. It is translated as CASSQDRGQTEAFF.

This sequence joins TRBV6-5 and TRBJ1-2; D gene uncertain. Germline V gene data show CDR1 as MNHEY and CDR2 as SVGAGI. V was cut by 7 bases and J by 5 bases, with 17 bases left in between. CDR3 length: 14 amino acids. The CDR3 region is CASKRPPPRYGYTF. The CDR3 DNA sequence: TGTGCCAGCAAGAGACCTCCCCCTAGGTATGGCTACACCTTC.

The gene calls are TRBV5-1 and TRBJ2-1, with 10 bases that match TRBD2. This CDR3 has 16 amino acids. Per germline, CDR1 SGHRS and CDR2 YFSETQ. Trimming removed 0 bases from V and 6 bases from J; junction bases left unmatched: 6. The chain's CDR3 is CASSLAERGGLNEQFF. CDR3 DNA sequence: TGCGCCAGCAGCTTGGCTGAGCGGGGGGGCCTCAATGAGCAGTTCTTC.

This clone has a handful of counts. J is TRBJ1-1 and V is TRBV9, with D uncertain. The CDR3 length is 14 residues. The germline V and J ends were trimmed by 0 bases and 4 bases, with 10 bases remaining between them. Germline V gene lookup returns CDR1 SGDLS and CDR2 YYNGEE. The CDR3 region is CASSVATVGTEAFF. The CDR3, as DNA: TGTGCCAGCAGCGTAGCAACAGTTGGCACTGAAGCTTTCTTT.

The chain is built from TRBV2 and TRBJ1-1; D remains ambiguous. Germline V gene data show CDR1 as SNHLY and CDR2 as FYNNEI. Trimming cost V 3 bases and J 0 bases, with 5 bases left between them. This CDR3 has 13 amino acids. The CDR3 nucleotides are TGTGCCAGCAGTGACGACATGAACACTGAAGCTTTCTTT. As protein: CASSDDMNTEAFF.

The V gene is TRBV6-5, the J gene TRBJ2-5; 13 positions agree with TRBD2. V was pared by 6 bases and J by 12 bases, with 7 bases of the junction left unmatched. Germline V gene data show CDR1 as MNHEY and CDR2 as SVGAGI. The CDR3 sequence is 13 residues long. The CDR3 reads CASRTSGGNRKYF. For the CDR3, the DNA is TGTGCCAGCAGGACTAGCGGGGGGAACCGGAAGTACTTC.

This clone was seen a handful of times. This rearrangement joins TRBV27 to TRBJ1-4; D is undetermined. Trimming took 5 bases from V and 0 from J, leaving 10 bases between them. Per germline, CDR1 MNHEY and CDR2 SMNVEV (reference sequence). This CDR3 region has 15 residues. The CDR3: CASSPQDATNEKLFF. In DNA, the CDR3 is TGTGCCAGCAGTCCACAAGATGCAACTAATGAAAAACTGTTTTTT.

This clone was seen once. This chain links TRBV5-4 with TRBJ2-2; possible D gene TRBD1, 6 bases. The CDR3 runs to 15 residues. Between the trimmed V and J ends, which lost 2 bases and 2 bases, there was a span of 10 bases. The V gene's germline CDR1 is SGHNT and CDR2 YYREEE (reference sequence). The DNA of the CDR3 is TGTGCCAGCAGCTTACAGGGCCTCAACACCGGGGAGCTGTTTTTT. It specifies CASSLQGLNTGELFF.

By share, this clone ranks as medium-sized. V and J are TRBV19 and TRBJ2-7; D is uncertain. The length of the CDR3 is 13 residues. Trimming took off 2 bases at V and 1 base at J, with 6 bases between the two ends. From germline, CDR1 is LNHDA and CDR2 SQIVND (reference sequence). The CDR3 here is CASSISVSYEQYF. The CDR3, as DNA: TGTGCCAGTAGTATATCAGTTTCCTACGAGCAGTACTTC. Full variable domain (remainder filled in from reference TRBV19 and TRBJ2-7): DGGITQSPKYLFRKEGQNVTLSCEQNLNHDAMYWYRQDPGQGLRLIYYSQIVNDFQKGDIAEGYSVSREKKESFPLTVTSAQKNPTAFYLCASSISVSYEQYFGPGTRLTVT.

The chain is built from TRBV6-5 and TRBJ1-5, with 12 nucleotides matching TRBD1. This CDR3 is built from 15 residues. Germline lookup yields CDR1 MNHEY and CDR2 SVGAGI. With 6 bases clipped from V and 7 bases from J, the junction kept 7 bases outside the gene matches. The CDR3 sequence is CASSLGQGAWQPQHF. Here the CDR3 DNA reads TGTGCCAGCAGCCTGGGACAGGGGGCTTGGCAGCCCCAGCATTTT.

This sequence joins TRBV5-1 and TRBJ2-7; D gene uncertain. Germline V gene lookup returns CDR1 SGHRS and CDR2 YFSETQ. The V gene lost 4 bases and the J gene lost 0 bases, with 14 bases spanning the gap. This CDR3 has 15 residues. The CDR3 sequence: CASSRAISSSYEQYF. The CDR3 DNA reads TGCGCCAGCAGCCGTGCCATATCTAGCTCCTACGAGCAGTACTTC.